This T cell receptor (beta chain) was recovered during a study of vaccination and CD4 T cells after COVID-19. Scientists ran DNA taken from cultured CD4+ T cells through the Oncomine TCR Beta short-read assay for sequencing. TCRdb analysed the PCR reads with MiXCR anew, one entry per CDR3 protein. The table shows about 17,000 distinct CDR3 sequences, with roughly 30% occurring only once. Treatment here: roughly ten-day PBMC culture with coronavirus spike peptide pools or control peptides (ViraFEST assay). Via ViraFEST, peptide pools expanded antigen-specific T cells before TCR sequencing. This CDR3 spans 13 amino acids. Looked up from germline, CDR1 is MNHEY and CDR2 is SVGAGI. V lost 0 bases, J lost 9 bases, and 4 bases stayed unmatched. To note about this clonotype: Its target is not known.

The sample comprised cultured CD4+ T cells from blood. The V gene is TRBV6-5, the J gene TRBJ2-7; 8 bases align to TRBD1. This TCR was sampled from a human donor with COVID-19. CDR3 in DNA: TGTGCCAGCAGTTACTCGGATACAGGGGGGCAGTACTTC. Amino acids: CASSYSDTGGQYF.